Shown below are 5 T cell receptor beta chains from a single sample sequenced in a study of cytomegalovirus exposure and HLA in healthy donors. It was with 60 Vbeta and 13 Jbeta primers that the PCR ran. Profiling relied on immunoSEQ multiplex PCR, and the TCRdb table lists in-frame clones only, not all of them. In all, the sample yields 130,000 or so clones. Sequencing used PBMCs. The receptor source for this set is a woman aged 40 to 50 in good health and CMV-seropositive.

The V and J genes are TRBV13 and TRBJ2-7; D is unclear. V was pared by 10 bases and J by 4 bases, with 14 bases between. The CDR3 totals 12 residues. Germline V gives CDR1 PRHDT, CDR2 FYEKMQ (reference sequence). The CDR3 bases are TGTGCCACCTCCAAATGGGCATACGAGCAGTACTTC. Amino acids: CATSKWAYEQYF.

CDR3 sequence: CAARTGGRNEQFF. CDR3 DNA: TGTGCGGCCCGAACGGGAGGGCGCAATGAGCAGTTCTTC. The rearrangement links TRBV7-8 to TRBJ2-1; 8 nucleotides align to TRBD2. The CDR3 extends over 13 amino acids. Germline CDR1 and CDR2: SGHVS and FQNEAQ.

The genes are TRBV10-1 and TRBJ2-7; weak D call: TRBD1 (5 bases). Germline V gene lookup returns CDR1 WNHNN and CDR2 SYGVQD (reference sequence). This CDR3 is built from 13 residues. Trimming shortened V by 11 bases and J by 1 base, and 15 bases separated the two germline ends. The CDR3 protein is CAPGRVPSYEQYF. The CDR3 DNA sequence: TGCGCCCCAGGCAGGGTGCCTTCCTACGAGCAGTACTTC.

The chain couples TRBV6-5 to TRBJ2-2, with D perhaps matching TRBD2 (5 bases). The CDR3 consists of 15 residues. Germline CDR1 MNHEY, CDR2 SVGAGI. The V and J ends lost 8 bases and 7 bases respectively, with 20 bases between them. This CDR3 reads CASDPAPGVGGELFF. For the CDR3, the DNA is TGTGCCAGCGATCCCGCCCCCGGGGTTGGCGGGGAGCTGTTTTTT.

The genes are TRBV11-3 and TRBJ2-1, with a weak D call TRBD1 (6 bases). V was clipped by 2 bases and J by 4 bases, with 12 bases between them. Looked up from germline, CDR1 is SGHNT and CDR2 is YENEEA. This CDR3 comprises 15 residues. DNA of the CDR3: TGTGCCAGCAGCTTAAGGGTCCAGGGGTACAATGAGCAGTTCTTC. Translating it yields CASSLRVQGYNEQFF.